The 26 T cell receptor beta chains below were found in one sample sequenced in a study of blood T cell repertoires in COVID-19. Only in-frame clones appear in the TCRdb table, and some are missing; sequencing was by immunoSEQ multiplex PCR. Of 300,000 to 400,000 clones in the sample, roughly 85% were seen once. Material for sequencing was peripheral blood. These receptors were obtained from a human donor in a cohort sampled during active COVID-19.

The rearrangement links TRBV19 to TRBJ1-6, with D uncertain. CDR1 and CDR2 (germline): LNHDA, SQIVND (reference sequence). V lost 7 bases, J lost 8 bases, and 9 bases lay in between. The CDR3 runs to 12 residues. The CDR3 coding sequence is TGTGCCAGTACCCAGGAGGATTCACCCCTCCACTTT. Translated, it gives CASTQEDSPLHF.

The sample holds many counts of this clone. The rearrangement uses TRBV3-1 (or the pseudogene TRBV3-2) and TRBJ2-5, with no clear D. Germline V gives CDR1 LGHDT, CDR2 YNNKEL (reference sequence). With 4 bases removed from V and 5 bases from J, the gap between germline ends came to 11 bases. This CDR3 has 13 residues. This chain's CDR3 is CASSPARWETQYF. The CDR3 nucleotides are TGTGCCAGCAGCCCCGCCCGGTGGGAGACCCAGTACTTC.

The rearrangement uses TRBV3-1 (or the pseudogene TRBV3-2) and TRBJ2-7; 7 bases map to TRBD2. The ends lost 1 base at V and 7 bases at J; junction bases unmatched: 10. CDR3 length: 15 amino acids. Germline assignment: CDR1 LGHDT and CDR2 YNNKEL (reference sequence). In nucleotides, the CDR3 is TGTGCCAGCAGCCAAGTAGGGGACCGGACTAGGGAGCAGTACTTC. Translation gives CASSQVGDRTREQYF.

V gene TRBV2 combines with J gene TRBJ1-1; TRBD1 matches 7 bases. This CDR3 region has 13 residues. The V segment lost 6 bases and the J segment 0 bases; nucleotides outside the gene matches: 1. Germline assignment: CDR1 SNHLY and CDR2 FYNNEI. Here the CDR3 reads CASRDRMNTEAFF. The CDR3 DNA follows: TGTGCCAGCAGGGACAGGATGAACACTGAAGCTTTCTTT.

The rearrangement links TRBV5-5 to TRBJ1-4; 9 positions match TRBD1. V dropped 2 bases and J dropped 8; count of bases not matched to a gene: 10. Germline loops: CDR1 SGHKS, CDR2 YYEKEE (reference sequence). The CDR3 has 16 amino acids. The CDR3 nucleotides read TGTGCCAGCAGCTTTAACAAACAGGGGGCAGGGGAAAAACTGTTTTTT. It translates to CASSFNKQGAGEKLFF.

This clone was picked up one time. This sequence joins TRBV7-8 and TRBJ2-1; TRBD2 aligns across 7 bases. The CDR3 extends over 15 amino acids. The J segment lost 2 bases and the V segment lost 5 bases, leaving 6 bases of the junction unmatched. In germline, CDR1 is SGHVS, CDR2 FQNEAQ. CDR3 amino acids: CASSPRDYTYNEQFF. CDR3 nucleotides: TGTGCCAGCAGCCCCCGGGACTACACCTACAATGAGCAGTTCTTC.

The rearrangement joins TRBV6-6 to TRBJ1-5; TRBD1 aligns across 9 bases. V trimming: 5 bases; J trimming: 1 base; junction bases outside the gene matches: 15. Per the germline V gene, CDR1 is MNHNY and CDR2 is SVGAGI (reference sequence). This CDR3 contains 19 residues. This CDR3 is CASSRSSSGTGLSNQPQHF. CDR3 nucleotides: TGTGCCAGCAGTCGTTCCTCCTCGGGGACAGGGCTCAGCAATCAGCCCCAGCATTTT.

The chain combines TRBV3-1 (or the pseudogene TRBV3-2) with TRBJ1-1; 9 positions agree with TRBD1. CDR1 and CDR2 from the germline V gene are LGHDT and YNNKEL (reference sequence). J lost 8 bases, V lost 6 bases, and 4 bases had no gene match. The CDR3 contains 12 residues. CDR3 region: CASRSGQGEAFF. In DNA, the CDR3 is TGTGCCAGCAGATCCGGACAGGGGGAAGCTTTCTTT.

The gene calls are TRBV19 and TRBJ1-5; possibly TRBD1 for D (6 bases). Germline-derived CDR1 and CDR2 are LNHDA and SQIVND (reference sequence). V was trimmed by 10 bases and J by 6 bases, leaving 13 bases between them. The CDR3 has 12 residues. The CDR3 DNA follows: TGTGCCACTGGGGGGGGGCTTCAGCCCCAGCATTTT. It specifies CATGGGLQPQHF.

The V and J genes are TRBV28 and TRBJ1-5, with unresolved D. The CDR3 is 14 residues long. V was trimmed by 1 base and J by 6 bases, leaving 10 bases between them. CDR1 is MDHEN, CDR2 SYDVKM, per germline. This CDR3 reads CASSLYSLGQPQHF. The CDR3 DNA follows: TGTGCCAGCAGTTTATACAGCCTCGGTCAGCCCCAGCATTTT.

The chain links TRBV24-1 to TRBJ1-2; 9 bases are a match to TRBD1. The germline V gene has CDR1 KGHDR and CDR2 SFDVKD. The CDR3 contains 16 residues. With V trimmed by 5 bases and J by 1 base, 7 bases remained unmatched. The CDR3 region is CATSGAQGALNYGYTF. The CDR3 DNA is TGTGCCACCAGTGGGGCACAGGGGGCGCTTAACTATGGCTACACCTTC.

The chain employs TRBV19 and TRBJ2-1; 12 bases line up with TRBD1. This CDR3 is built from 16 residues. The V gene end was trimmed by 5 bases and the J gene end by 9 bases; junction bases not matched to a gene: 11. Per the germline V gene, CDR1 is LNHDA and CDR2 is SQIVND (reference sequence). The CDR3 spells CASSVPGQGAKGEQFF. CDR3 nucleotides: TGTGCCAGTAGTGTTCCGGGACAGGGGGCGAAGGGTGAGCAGTTCTTC.

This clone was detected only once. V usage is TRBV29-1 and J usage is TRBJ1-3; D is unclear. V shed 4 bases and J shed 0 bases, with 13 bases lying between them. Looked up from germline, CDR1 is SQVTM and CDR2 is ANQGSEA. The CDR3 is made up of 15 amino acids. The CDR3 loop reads CSVVSQSPSGNTIYF. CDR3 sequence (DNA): TGCAGCGTTGTATCACAGAGCCCCTCTGGAAACACCATATATTTT.

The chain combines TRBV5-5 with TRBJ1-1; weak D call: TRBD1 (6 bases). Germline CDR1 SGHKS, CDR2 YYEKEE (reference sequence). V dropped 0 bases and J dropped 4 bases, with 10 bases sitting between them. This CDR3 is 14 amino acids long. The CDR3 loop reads CASSLDLRGTEAFF. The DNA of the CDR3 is TGTGCCAGCAGCTTGGATCTCAGGGGCACTGAAGCTTTCTTT.

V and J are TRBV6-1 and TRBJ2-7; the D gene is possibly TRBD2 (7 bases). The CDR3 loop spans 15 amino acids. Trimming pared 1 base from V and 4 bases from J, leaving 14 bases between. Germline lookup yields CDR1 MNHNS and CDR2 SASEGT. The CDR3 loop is CASSEERGGRYEQYF. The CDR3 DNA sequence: TGTGCCAGCAGTGAAGAAAGGGGGGGCAGGTACGAGCAGTACTTC.

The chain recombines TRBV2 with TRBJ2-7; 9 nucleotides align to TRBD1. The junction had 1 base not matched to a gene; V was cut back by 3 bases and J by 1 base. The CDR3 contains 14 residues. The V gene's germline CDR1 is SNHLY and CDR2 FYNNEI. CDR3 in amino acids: CASSDGTGSYEQYF. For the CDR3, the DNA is TGTGCCAGCAGTGATGGGACAGGGTCCTACGAGCAGTACTTC.

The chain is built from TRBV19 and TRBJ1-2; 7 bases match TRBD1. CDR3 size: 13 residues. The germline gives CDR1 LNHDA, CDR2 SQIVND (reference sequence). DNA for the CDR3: TGTGCAGTAGGGGGACAGACTCTCTATGGCTACACCTTC. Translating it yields CAVGGQTLYGYTF.

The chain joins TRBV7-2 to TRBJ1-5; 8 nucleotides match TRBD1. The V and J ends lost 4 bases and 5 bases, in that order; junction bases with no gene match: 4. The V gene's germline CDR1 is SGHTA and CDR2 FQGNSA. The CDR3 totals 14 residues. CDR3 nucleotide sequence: TGTGCCAGCAGCTCCCGGGACAGGCATCAGCCCCAGCATTTT. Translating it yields CASSSRDRHQPQHF.

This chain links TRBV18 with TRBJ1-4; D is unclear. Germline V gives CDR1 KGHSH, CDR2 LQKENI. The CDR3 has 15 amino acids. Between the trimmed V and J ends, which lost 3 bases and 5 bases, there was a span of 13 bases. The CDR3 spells CASSPLRNTNEKLFF. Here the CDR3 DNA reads TGTGCCAGCTCACCTTTGAGGAATACAAATGAAAAACTGTTTTTT.

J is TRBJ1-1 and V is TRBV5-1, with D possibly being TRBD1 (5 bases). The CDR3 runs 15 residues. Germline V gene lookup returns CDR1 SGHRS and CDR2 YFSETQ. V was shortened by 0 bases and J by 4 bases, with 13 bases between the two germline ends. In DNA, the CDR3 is TGCGCCAGCAGCTTGGCCCCAGGGAAGACCACTGAAGCTTTCTTT. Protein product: CASSLAPGKTTEAFF.

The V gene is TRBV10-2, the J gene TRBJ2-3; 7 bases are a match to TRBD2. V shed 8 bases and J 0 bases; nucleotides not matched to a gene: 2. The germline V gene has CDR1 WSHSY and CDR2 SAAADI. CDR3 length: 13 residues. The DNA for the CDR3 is TGCGCCAGCCGGGGGGACAGCACAGATACGCAGTATTTT. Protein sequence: CASRGDSTDTQYF.

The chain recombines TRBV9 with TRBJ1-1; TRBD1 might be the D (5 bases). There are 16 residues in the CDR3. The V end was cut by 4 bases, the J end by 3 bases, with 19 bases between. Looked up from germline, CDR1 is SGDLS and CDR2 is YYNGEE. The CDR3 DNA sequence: TGTGCCAGCAGCCCCCCCCTAGGGGATTTAGACACTGAAGCTTTCTTT. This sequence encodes CASSPPLGDLDTEAFF. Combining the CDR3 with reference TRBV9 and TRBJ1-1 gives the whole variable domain DSGVTQTPKHLITATGQRVTLRCSPRSGDLSVYWYQQSLDQGLQFLIQYYNGEERAKGNILERFSAQQFPDLHSELNLSSLELGDSALYFCASSPPLGDLDTEAFFGQGTRLTVV.

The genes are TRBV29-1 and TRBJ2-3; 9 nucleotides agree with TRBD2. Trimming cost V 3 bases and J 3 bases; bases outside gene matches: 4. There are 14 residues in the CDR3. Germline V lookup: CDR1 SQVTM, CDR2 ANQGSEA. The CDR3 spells CSVDLLAGTDTQYF. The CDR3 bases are TGCAGCGTTGATTTGCTAGCGGGGACAGATACGCAGTATTTT.

The CDR3 DNA reads TGTGCCAGCAGCCTTGGACTCCTCTACGAGCAGTACTTC. This encodes CASSLGLLYEQYF. The rearrangement joins TRBV14 to TRBJ2-7; D perhaps matches TRBD2 (5 bases). The CDR3 sequence is 13 residues long. Germline CDR1 SGHDN, CDR2 FVKESK. Trimming removed 4 bases from V and 3 bases from J, with 10 bases in between.

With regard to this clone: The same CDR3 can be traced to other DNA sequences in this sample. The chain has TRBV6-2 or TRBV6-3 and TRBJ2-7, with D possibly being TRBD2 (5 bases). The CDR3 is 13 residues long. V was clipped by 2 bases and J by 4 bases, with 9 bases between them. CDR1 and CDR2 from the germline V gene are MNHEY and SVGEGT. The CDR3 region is CASSYGRTYEQYF. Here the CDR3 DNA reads TGTGCCAGCAGTTACGGTAGGACTTACGAGCAGTACTTC.

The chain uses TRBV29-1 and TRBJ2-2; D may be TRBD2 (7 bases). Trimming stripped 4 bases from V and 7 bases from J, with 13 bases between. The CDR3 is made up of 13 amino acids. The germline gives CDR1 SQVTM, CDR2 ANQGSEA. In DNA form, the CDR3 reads TGCAGCGTTGGACGGGGGGCTGGCGGGGAGCTGTTTTTT. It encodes CSVGRGAGGELFF.